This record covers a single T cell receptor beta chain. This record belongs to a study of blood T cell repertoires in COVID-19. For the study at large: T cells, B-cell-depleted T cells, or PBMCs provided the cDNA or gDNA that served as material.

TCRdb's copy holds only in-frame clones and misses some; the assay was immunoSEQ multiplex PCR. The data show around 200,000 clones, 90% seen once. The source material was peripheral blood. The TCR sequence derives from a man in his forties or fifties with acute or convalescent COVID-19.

CDR3 nucleotide sequence: TGTGCCAGCAGTCAACGGGGGAACCAAGAGACCCAGTACTTC. Translated, it gives CASSQRGNQETQYF. The rearrangement links TRBV27 to TRBJ2-5; maybe TRBD2 (6 bases). V lost 5 bases, J lost 0 bases, and 10 bases lay in between. Germline lookup yields CDR1 MNHEY and CDR2 SMNVEV (reference sequence). CDR3 length equals 14 residues.